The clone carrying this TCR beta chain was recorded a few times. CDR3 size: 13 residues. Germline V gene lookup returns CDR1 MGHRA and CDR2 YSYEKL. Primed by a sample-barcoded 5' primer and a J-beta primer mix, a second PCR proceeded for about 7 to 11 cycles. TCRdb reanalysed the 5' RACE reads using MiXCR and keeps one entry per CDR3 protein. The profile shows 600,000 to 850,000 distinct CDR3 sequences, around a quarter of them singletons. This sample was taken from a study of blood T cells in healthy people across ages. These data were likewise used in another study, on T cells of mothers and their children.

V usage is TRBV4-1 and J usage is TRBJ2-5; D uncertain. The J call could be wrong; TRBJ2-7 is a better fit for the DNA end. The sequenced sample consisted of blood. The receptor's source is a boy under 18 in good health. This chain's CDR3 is CASSQGTFYEQYF. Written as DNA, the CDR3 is TGCGCCAGCAGCCAAGGCACCTTTTACGAGCAGTACTTC.